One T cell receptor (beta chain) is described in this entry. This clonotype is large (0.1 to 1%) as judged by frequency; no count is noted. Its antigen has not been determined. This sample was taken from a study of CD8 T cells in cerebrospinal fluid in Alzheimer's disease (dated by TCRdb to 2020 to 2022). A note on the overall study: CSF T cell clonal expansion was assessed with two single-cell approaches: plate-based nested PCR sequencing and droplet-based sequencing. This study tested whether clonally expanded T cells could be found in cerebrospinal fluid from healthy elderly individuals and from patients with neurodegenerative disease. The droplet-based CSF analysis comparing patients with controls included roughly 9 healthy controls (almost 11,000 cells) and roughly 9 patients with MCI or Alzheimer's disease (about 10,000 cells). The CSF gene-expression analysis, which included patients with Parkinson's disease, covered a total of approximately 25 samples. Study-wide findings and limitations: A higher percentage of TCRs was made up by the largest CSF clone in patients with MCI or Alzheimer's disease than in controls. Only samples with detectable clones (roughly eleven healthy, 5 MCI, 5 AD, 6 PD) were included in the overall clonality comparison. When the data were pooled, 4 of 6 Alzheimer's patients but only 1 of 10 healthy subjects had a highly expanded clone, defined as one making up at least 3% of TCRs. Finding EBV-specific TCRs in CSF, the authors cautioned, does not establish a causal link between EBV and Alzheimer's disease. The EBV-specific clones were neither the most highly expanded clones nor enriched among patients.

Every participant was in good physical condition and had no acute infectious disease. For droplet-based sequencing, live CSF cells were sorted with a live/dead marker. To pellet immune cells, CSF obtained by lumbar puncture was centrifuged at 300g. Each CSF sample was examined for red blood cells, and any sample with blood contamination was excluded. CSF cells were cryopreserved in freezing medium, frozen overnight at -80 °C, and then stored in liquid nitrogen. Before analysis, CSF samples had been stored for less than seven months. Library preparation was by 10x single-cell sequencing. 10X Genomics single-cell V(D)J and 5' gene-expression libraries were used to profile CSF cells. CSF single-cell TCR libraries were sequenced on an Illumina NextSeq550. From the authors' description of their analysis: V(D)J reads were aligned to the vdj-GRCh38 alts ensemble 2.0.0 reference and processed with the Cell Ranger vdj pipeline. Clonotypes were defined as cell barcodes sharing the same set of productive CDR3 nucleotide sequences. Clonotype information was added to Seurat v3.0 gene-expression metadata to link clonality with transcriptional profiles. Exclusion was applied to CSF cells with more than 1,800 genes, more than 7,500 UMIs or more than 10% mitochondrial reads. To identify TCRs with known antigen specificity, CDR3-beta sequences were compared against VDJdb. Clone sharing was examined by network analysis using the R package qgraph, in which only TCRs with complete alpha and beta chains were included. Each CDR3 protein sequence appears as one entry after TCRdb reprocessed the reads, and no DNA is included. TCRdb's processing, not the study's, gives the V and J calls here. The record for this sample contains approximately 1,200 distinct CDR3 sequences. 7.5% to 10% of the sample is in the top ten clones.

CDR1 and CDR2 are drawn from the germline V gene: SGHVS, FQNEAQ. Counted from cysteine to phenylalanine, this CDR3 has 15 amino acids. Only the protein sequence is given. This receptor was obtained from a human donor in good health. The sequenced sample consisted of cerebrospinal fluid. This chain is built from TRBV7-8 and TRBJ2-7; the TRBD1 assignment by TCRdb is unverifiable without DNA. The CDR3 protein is CASSPAHGDSYEQYF.